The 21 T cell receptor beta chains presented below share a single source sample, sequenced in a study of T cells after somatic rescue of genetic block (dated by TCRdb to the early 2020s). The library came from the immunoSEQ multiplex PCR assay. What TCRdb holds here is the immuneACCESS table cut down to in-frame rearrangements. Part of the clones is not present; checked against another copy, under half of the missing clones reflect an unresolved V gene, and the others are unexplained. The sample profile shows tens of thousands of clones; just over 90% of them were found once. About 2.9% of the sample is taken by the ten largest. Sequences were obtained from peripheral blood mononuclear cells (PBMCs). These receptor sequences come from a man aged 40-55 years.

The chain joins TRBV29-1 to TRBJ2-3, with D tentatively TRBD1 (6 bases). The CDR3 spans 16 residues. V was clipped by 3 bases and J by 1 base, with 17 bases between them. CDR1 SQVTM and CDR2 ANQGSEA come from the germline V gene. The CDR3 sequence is CSVEPMPGQGTDTQYF. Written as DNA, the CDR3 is TGCAGCGTTGAGCCAATGCCGGGACAAGGCACAGATACGCAGTATTTT.

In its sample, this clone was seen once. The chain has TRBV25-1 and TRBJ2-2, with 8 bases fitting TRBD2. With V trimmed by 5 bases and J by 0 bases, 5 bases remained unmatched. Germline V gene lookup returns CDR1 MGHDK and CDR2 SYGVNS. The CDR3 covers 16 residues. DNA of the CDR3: TGTGCCAGCAGTACGGCGCGGGGGGCGAACACCGGGGAGCTGTTTTTT. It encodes CASSTARGANTGELFF.

The chain's CDR3 is CASSFGQGGGYEQYF. In DNA, the CDR3 is TGTGCCAGCAGTTTCGGACAGGGAGGAGGGTACGAGCAGTACTTC. This rearrangement joins TRBV11-1 to TRBJ2-7, with TRBD1 matching 8 bases. Germline V gives CDR1 SGHAT, CDR2 FQDESV (reference sequence). The CDR3 totals 15 residues. Unmatched junction bases numbered 11, after V lost 6 bases and J lost 4 bases. Filled out from reference TRBV11-1 and TRBJ2-7, the complete variable domain reads EAEVAQSPRYKITEKSQAVAFWCDPISGHATLYWYRQILGQGPELLVQFQDESVVDDSQLPKDRFSAERLKGVDSTLKIQPAELGDSAMYLCASSFGQGGGYEQYFGPGTRLTVT.

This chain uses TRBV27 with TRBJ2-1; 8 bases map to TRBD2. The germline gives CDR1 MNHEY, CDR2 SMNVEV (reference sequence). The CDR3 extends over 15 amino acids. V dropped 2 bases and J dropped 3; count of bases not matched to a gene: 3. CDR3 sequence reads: CASSLRLAGYNEQFF. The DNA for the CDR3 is TGTGCCAGCAGTTTAAGGCTAGCGGGCTACAATGAGCAGTTCTTC.

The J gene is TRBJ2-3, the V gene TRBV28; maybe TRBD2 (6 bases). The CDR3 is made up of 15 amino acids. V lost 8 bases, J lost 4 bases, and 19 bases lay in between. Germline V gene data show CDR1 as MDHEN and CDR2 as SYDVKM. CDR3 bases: TGTGCCAGCCACTCGGCGGGGTCAGGGCCAGATACGCAGTATTTT. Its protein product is CASHSAGSGPDTQYF.

The CDR3 loop reads CASSQKLAGGETQYF. The CDR3 region has the DNA TGCGCCAGCAGCCAGAAACTAGCGGGAGGAGAGACCCAGTACTTC. The chain links TRBV4-3 to TRBJ2-5; 12 nucleotides agree with TRBD2. There are 15 residues in the CDR3. Germline-derived CDR1 and CDR2 are LGHNA and YSLEER. After removal of 3 bases from V and 4 bases from J, the junction contained 3 bases not matched to a gene.

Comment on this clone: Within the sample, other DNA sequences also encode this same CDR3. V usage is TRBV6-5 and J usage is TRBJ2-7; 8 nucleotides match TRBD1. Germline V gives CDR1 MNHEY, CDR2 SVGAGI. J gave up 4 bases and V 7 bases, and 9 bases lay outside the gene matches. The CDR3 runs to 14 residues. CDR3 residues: CASKNRDRLYEQYF. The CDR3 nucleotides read TGTGCCAGCAAGAACAGGGACAGGTTATACGAGCAGTACTTC.

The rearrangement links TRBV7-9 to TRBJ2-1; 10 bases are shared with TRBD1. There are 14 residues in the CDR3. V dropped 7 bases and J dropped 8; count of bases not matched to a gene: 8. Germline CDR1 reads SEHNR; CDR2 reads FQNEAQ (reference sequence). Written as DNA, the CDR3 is TGTGCCAGCAAACCGGGACAGGGGCTTCATGAGCAGTTCTTC. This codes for CASKPGQGLHEQFF.

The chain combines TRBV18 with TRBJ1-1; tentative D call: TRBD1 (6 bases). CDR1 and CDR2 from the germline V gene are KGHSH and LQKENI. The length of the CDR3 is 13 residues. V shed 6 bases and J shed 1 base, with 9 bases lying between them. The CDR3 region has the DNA TGTGCCAGCTCGCCGGGACAGAACACTGAAGCTTTCTTT. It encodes CASSPGQNTEAFF.

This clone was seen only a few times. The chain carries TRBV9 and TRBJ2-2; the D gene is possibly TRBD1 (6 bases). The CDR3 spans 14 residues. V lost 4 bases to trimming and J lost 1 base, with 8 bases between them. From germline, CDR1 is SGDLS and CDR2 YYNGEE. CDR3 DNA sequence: TGTGCCAGCAGCTGGGGACAGAACACCGGGGAGCTGTTTTTT. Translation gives CASSWGQNTGELFF.

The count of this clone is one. This chain's CDR3 is CASSQDRRGLYNEQFF. The CDR3 DNA follows: TGCGCCAGCAGCCAAGATAGGAGGGGGCTCTACAATGAGCAGTTCTTC. The chain links TRBV4-3 to TRBJ2-1; tentative D call: TRBD1 (7 bases). Germline V CDR1 and CDR2: LGHNA, YSLEER. Between the trimmed V and J ends, which lost 0 bases and 3 bases, there was a span of 12 bases. CDR3 length: 16 residues.

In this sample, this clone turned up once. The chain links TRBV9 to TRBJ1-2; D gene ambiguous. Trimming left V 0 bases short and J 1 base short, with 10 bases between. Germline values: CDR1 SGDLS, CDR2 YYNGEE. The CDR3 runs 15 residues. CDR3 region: CASSVGKSINYGYTF. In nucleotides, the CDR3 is TGTGCCAGCAGCGTAGGGAAAAGCATTAACTATGGCTACACCTTC.

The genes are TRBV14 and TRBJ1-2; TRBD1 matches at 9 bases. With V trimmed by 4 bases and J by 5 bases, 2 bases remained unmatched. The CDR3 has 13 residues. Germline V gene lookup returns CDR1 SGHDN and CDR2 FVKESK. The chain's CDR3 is CASSPQGAYGYTF. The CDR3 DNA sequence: TGTGCCAGCAGCCCACAGGGGGCTTATGGCTACACCTTC. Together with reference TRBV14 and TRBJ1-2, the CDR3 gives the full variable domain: EAGVTQFPSHSVIEKGQTVTLRCDPISGHDNLYWYRRVMGKEIKFLLHFVKESKQDESGMPNNRFLAERTGGTYSTLKVQPAELEDSGVYFCASSPQGAYGYTFGSGTRLTVV.

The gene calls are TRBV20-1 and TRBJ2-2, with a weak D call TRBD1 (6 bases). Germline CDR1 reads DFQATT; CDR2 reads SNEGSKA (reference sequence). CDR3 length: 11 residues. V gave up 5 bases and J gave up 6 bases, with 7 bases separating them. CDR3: CSAQGPGELFF. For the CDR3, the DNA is TGCAGTGCTCAGGGGCCCGGGGAGCTGTTTTTT.

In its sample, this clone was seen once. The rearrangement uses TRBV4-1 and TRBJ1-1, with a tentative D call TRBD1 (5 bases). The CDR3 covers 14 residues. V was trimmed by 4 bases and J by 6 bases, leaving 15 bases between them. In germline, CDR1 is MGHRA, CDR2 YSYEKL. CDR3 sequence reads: CASSRAHGDPEAFF. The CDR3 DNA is TGCGCCAGCAGCCGCGCTCATGGGGACCCTGAAGCTTTCTTT.

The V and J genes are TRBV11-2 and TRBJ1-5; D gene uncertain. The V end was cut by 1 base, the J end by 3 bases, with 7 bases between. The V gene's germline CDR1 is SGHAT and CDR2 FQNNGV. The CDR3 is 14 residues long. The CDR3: CASSLGQPNQPQHF. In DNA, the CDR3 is TGTGCCAGCAGCTTAGGGCAGCCCAATCAGCCCCAGCATTTT.

CDR3 nucleotides: TGTGCCAGCATGGGGAGCACCGGGGAGCTGTTTTTT. Residues: CASMGSTGELFF. This chain uses TRBV28 with TRBJ2-2; perhaps TRBD2 as D (5 bases). Trimming cost V 7 bases and J 4 bases, with 7 bases left between them. Germline V CDR1 and CDR2: MDHEN, SYDVKM. This CDR3 has 12 amino acids.

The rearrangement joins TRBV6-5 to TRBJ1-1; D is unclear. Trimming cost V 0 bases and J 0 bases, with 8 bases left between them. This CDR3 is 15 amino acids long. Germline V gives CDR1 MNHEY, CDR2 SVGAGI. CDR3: CASSYSGSMNTEAFF. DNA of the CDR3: TGTGCCAGCAGTTACTCGGGCAGCATGAACACTGAAGCTTTCTTT.

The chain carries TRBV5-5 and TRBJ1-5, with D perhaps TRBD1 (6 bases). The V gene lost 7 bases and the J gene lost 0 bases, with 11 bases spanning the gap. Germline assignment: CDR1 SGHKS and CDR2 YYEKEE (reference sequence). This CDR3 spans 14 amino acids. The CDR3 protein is CASDGGLSNQPQHF. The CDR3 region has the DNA TGTGCCAGCGACGGGGGGCTTAGCAATCAGCCCCAGCATTTT.

CDR3 loop: CASSRQGGPGELFF. DNA for the CDR3: TGTGCCAGCAGTAGGCAGGGGGGACCCGGGGAGCTGTTTTTT. The rearrangement uses TRBV11-3 and TRBJ2-2; D might be TRBD1 (7 bases). This CDR3 is 14 amino acids long. V lost 6 bases and J 6 bases, leaving 14 bases between the germline ends. Looked up from germline, CDR1 is SGHNT and CDR2 is YENEEA.

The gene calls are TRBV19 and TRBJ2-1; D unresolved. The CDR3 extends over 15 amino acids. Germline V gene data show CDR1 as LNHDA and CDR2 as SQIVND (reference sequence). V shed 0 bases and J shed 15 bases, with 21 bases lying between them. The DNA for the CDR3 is TGTGCCAGTAGTATAGAACTCCGTGCAGGCGCCCGGCGGTTCTTC. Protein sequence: CASSIELRAGARRFF.